This TCR beta chain was identified during a study of tissue T cells after allogeneic stem cell transplantation (dated by TCRdb to 2021 to 2024). Study-wide context: For tissues with multiple samples, a pathologist reviewed H&E sections and gave sequencing priority to samples with histologically apparent lymphocytes. On the human side, the study was prospective and observational, with no blinding or randomization. The study profiled TCR beta repertoires across many tissues from research autopsies of patients with and without GVHD, plus mouse models of GVHD. What the study reported, not specific to this receptor: The patient cohort was small and clinically heterogeneous, and sampling depth was acknowledged as a limitation. Blood and spleen T cells captured only a limited portion of the TCR repertoire detected in tissues, in both patients and mice. Which tissue TCRs were alloreactive or antigen-specific was not determined in the study, and some clones might have been persisting host cells. For the non-GVHD comparator patients, no blood samples were available. Few T cell clones were found to be shared across patients, but shared repertoire signatures across patients were revealed in a tissue-specific fashion by motif-based clustering. Within patients, how anatomically similar tissues were was a major factor shaping TCR repertoire composition, regardless of disease or transplant status.

CDR1 and CDR2, looked up from the germline V gene, are LGHNT and FRNRAP. V is clipped by 0 bases and J by 3 bases, and the sequence between their germline boundaries is 9 bases long. From its cysteine to its phenylalanine, the CDR3 spans 15 amino acids. Solely the CDR3 DNA is kept, with 45 bases framed from the first base. A note on this clone: Its antigen target is currently unknown. Base qualities are not recorded, but no much larger clone differs from it by a single base.

This sample's time point label indicates: human tissue collected at research (rapid) autopsy. Three non-HCT comparator patients with other cancers, who had at least five GI tract samples and no known GI disease at death, were retrospectively selected. After a median post-mortem interval of approximately 9.8 hours, the autopsy tissues collected included GI sites spanning esophagus to rectum, along with liver, skin and lymphoid organs including spleen. Each autopsy specimen was cut in two, with one portion flash-frozen in liquid nitrogen and the remainder formalin-fixed, and the outer muscle layers of GI specimens were removed. Genomic DNA was extracted from frozen tissues using the Mag-Bind Blood & Tissue DNA HDQ 96 Kit on a Chemagic 360 or the DNeasy Blood & Tissue Kit. Because of concern about red blood cell contamination, the extracted DNA went through further purification with the Genomic DNA Clean & Concentrator-25 kit.

Receptor amplification or capture employed the immunoSEQ multiplex PCR assay. TCRbeta CDR3 sequencing was done by Adaptive Biotechnologies at survey depth, reporting CDR3 sequences, V/J genes, productive frequency and template counts. TCR beta CDR3 regions were amplified from genomic DNA instead of RNA. The authors' pipeline ran thus. Pairwise repertoire overlap between tissues was quantified with Jensen-Shannon divergence, where 1 means complete divergence and 0 identical. Tissues were clustered by single-linkage agglomerative hierarchical clustering of pairwise JSD values and displayed as dendrograms. GLIPH2 was applied to all patient samples using simulation_depth 1000, kmer_min_depth 3, and cdr3_length_cutoff 8, and only groups with more than two unique CDR3s were retained. A standardized tissue-overlap score was calculated by extrapolating Jaccard GLIPH-group overlap across patients to a standard repertoire size of 1000 clones. Associations of diversity with clinical or experimental variables used linear mixed-effect models with tissue fixed effects and individual random effects. Not all clones reach the TCRdb copy of this immuneACCESS table, which keeps in-frame sequences only. Checked studies attribute under half of the gap to unresolved V genes and leave the rest unexplained. V, J and clone size are taken as reported in that table, and D and trimming were inferred from the DNA itself. The sample has 9,800 or so clones on record, approximately 70% of them singletons. The biggest ten clones account for around 26% of the sample.

The input for sequencing was tissue from the stomach, taken at autopsy. This sequence was found in a male donor older than 55 with lung cancer. This receptor chain uses TRBV12-5 and TRBJ1-5, and possibly TRBD1, on 5 matching bases. The CDR3 amino acid sequence is: CASGLVGGANQPQHF. The DNA sequence is as follows: TGTGCTAGTGGTTTGGTGGGGGGTGCCAATCAGCCCCAGCATTTT.